A selection of T cell receptor beta chains follows, all from one sample in a study of CD8 T cells in ankylosing spondylitis. TCRdb fed the 5' RACE reads into MiXCR, producing one record per CDR3 protein. The sample shows 80,000 to 90,000 distinct CDR3 sequences, around 26% of them seen only once. The sequenced sample was blood, either unsorted or a sorted T cell fraction (not recorded which). The receptors here all came from a male donor with ankylosing spondylitis or in good health (not recorded which). Both conserved end residues are trimmed from each CDR3.

V,J,CDR3
TRBV24-1,TRBJ2-1,ATSDSGQGVAGEQF
TRBV3-1,TRBJ1-2,ASSQEGRDSTYGYT
TRBV12-3/TRBV12-4,TRBJ2-1,ASSSLTEQF
TRBV5-1,TRBJ2-7,ASSFNPSGDFSYEQY
TRBV7-3,TRBJ2-3,ASSSSGGEGTDTQY
TRBV20-1,TRBJ2-3,SARPGQSTDTQY
TRBV11-2,TRBJ1-1,ASSPRQMNTEAF
TRBV28,TRBJ2-2,ASSLDRGLNTGELF
TRBV19,TRBJ2-2,ASSMYGLKHTGELF
TRBV11-2,TRBJ2-2,ASSLEGGRDPARELF
TRBV10-3,TRBJ1-1,AIREDTEAF
TRBV4-1,TRBJ2-3,ASSLGGWADTQY
TRBV5-6,TRBJ2-7,ASSFGHSYEQY
TRBV5-5,TRBJ1-1,ASSFLAGGMNTEAF
TRBV30,TRBJ2-7,AWKPRFRLVYEQY
TRBV7-8,TRBJ2-6,ASSLSEAISGANVLT
TRBV29-1,TRBJ2-3,SGEGPLTDTQY
TRBV20-1,TRBJ2-3,SAGDFAGGDTQY
TRBV20-1,TRBJ2-1,SSPGTGASYNEQF
TRBV12-3/TRBV12-4,TRBJ2-2,ASSLGYTGELF
TRBV15,TRBJ1-1,ASGTGMNTEAF
TRBV12-3/TRBV12-4,TRBJ2-7,ASSAGTIPYEQY
TRBV7-3,TRBJ2-2,ASRAMGQGAGELF
TRBV10-1,TRBJ2-1,ARLVNEQF
TRBV20-1,TRBJ1-2,SASNYGYT
TRBV20-1,TRBJ2-7,SAKGLAGNPYEQY
TRBV24-1,TRBJ2-7,ATVKTGRNLIQMEPDEQY
TRBV5-6,TRBJ1-1,ASSLAGQGYMNTEAF
TRBV5-1,TRBJ1-1,ASSFEGVTGTEAF
TRBV9,TRBJ2-5,ASSVGSGAIETQY
TRBV7-9,TRBJ2-1,ASSLPPISTHEQF
TRBV7-2,TRBJ2-3,ASRSPPPGQGSDTQY
TRBV5-1,TRBJ2-5,ASSPSTGTETQY
TRBV20-1,TRBJ2-4,SAPPTGWNIQY
TRBV7-6,TRBJ2-1,ASSLETFSSYNEQF
TRBV20-1,TRBJ1-5,SAREAGSNQPQH
TRBV6-2/TRBV6-3,TRBJ2-3,ASSPSGADTQY
TRBV12-3/TRBV12-4,TRBJ2-3,ASSSSGSTDTQY